This T cell receptor beta chain was sequenced during a study of T cell clones after liver transplantation. Study-level background: TCRbeta sequencing after a pre-transplant mixed lymphocyte reaction identified graft-donor-reactive clones, later tracked in post-transplant blood. Tolerance: complete withdrawal held at least one year, liver enzymes staying within twice normal. Study findings and constraints: Post-transplant time points were not standardized, so conclusions are preliminary. Migration into the graft, not deletion, may explain lost graft donor-reactive T cells.

CDR1 is SGHRS and CDR2 is YFSETQ in the germline V gene. The germline V and J ends were trimmed by 0 bases and 6 bases, with 11 bases remaining between them. CDR3 size: 14 residues. As for this clone: No antigen is known for it.

Data came from immunoSEQ multiplex PCR; TCRdb stores just in-frame clones and leaves some out. The sample has roughly 49,000 clones; about 67% are singletons. The chain is built from TRBV5-1 and TRBJ2-3; D possibly corresponds to TRBD1 (6 bases). Sequenced here: CD4+ T cells from blood, sampled more than 52 months after liver transplant. The sequence derives from a human patient who received a liver transplant. Some T cells may have come from the graft donor. CDR3 region: CASSLGQEGDTQYF. The CDR3 DNA sequence: TGCGCCAGCAGCTTGGGACAGGAAGGGGATACGCAGTATTTT.